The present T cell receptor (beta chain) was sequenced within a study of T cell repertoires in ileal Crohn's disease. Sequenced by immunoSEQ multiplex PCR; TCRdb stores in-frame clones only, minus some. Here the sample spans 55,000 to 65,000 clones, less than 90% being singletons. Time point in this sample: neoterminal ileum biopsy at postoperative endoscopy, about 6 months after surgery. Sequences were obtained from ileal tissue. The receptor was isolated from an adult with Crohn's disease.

CDR3 DNA sequence: TGTGCCAGCAGCCGACAGGGGGCGTTCTATGGCTACACCTTC. It is translated as CASSRQGAFYGYTF. V usage is TRBV28 and J usage is TRBJ1-2, with 10 bases lining up with TRBD1. CDR1 MDHEN and CDR2 SYDVKM come from the germline V gene. The CDR3 is 14 amino acids. After removal of 6 bases from V and 4 bases from J, the junction contained 5 bases not matched to a gene.